One sample yielded the 29 T cell receptor beta chains listed below, sequenced in a study of CD8 T cells in Susac syndrome. RNA totalling about 0.45 to 1 ug underwent reverse transcription with random hexamers. TCRdb used MiXCR to reprocess the immunoSEQ multiplex PCR reads, holding one entry per CDR3 protein. Counted here are some 120,000 distinct CDR3 sequences, around 95% occurring once; the ten biggest clones make up more than 0.095%. Sequencing was performed on CD4+ T cells from PBMCs. The receptors stem from a human donor in good health.

Here the CDR3 reads CASSQDLAPADPYEQYF. CDR3 DNA: TGCGCCAGCAGCCAAGATCTCGCCCCGGCCGATCCCTACGAGCAGTACTTC. The chain joins TRBV4-3 to TRBJ2-7, with D uncertain. Deletions cut 0 bases from V and 2 bases from J, with 17 bases between. Germline CDR1 and CDR2: LGHNA and YSLEER. The CDR3 is made up of 17 amino acids.

The chain links TRBV7-3 to TRBJ2-6, with a possible D match to TRBD1 (6 bases). V was clipped by 5 bases and J by 4 bases, with 27 bases between them. CDR1 SGHTA and CDR2 FQGTGA come from the germline V gene. There are 20 residues in the CDR3. CDR3 sequence (DNA): TGTGCCAGCAGCACCCCCACAGGGCAGTCGGTTCTTACCGGGGCCAACGTCCTGACTTTC. It codes for CASSTPTGQSVLTGANVLTF.

This chain uses TRBV4-2 with TRBJ2-7; a weak D match, TRBD1 (7 bases). The V gene lost 5 bases and the J gene lost 7 bases, with 24 bases spanning the gap. Looked up from germline, CDR1 is LGHNA and CDR2 is YNFKEQ. The CDR3 totals 16 residues. The CDR3 loop is CASSFTRDSPPWEQYF. The CDR3 DNA reads as TGTGCCAGCAGCTTTACGCGGGACAGTCCGCCCTGGGAGCAGTACTTC.

The genes are TRBV20-1 and TRBJ1-6, with TRBD1 identical over 8 bases. The CDR3 covers 15 residues. Germline assignment: CDR1 DFQATT and CDR2 SNEGSKA (reference sequence). Trimming removed 5 bases from V and 14 bases from J; junction bases left unmatched: 17. The CDR3 loop is CSARNPGQEQVALHF. The DNA for the CDR3 is TGCAGTGCTCGGAATCCGGGACAGGAACAAGTGGCCCTCCACTTT.

In its sample, this clonotype was seen a few times. V is TRBV6-1 and J is TRBJ2-7; TRBD1 might be the D (6 bases). The CDR3 totals 13 residues. Germline values: CDR1 MNHNS, CDR2 SASEGT. Trimming cost V 10 bases and J 4 bases, with 17 bases left between them. The CDR3 DNA is TGTGCCATCTCAAGGGGGAGATTGTACGAGCAGTACTTC. This codes for CAISRGRLYEQYF.

V gene TRBV29-1 combines with J gene TRBJ2-7; no firm D call. The CDR3 runs 12 residues. Germline loops: CDR1 SQVTM, CDR2 ANQGSEA. The V end lost 4 bases, the J end lost 2 bases, and 9 bases lay between the germline ends. The CDR3 reads CSVGTLTYEQYF. The CDR3 nucleotides read TGCAGCGTTGGGACCCTTACCTACGAGCAGTACTTC.

V gene TRBV5-1 combines with J gene TRBJ1-2; a possible D gene is TRBD1 (5 bases). In germline, CDR1 is SGHRS, CDR2 YFSETQ. Deletions cut 4 bases from V and 4 bases from J, with 11 bases between. The CDR3 sequence is 13 residues long. CDR3 DNA: TGCGCCAGCAGCCCGGGGACTGGCTATGGCTACACCTTC. Amino acids: CASSPGTGYGYTF.

The chain combines TRBV2 with TRBJ2-2, with unresolved D. Germline CDR1 is SNHLY and CDR2 is FYNNEI. Trimming took 0 bases from V and 3 from J, leaving 5 bases between them. CDR3 length: 14 residues. This CDR3 reads CASSEALYTGELFF. The CDR3 bases are TGTGCCAGCAGTGAAGCCCTATACACCGGGGAGCTGTTTTTT.

This chain joins TRBV6-5 and TRBJ2-2; D possibly corresponds to TRBD2 (7 bases). The CDR3 totals 14 residues. Germline CDR1 reads MNHEY; CDR2 reads SVGAGI. The V end lost 9 bases, the J end lost 6 bases, and 17 bases lay between the germline ends. The CDR3 spells CASTPGGYAGELFF. The CDR3 DNA is TGTGCCAGTACCCCGGGGGGCTACGCCGGGGAGCTGTTTTTT.

The chain uses TRBV7-9 and TRBJ2-3; possibly TRBD1 for D (5 bases). Germline CDR1 and CDR2: SEHNR and FQNEAQ (reference sequence). Trimming pared 8 bases from V and 2 bases from J, leaving 11 bases between. CDR3 length equals 13 residues. This CDR3 is CASQDSYTDTQYF. The CDR3 region has the DNA TGTGCCAGCCAAGACAGTTACACAGATACGCAGTATTTT.

The chain is built from TRBV7-9 and TRBJ1-1; D remains unclear. The V end lost 7 bases, the J end lost 6 bases, and 15 bases lay between the germline ends. Germline assignment: CDR1 SEHNR and CDR2 FQNEAQ (reference sequence). This CDR3 spans 13 amino acids. CDR3: CASTEKGNPEAFF. The DNA of the CDR3 is TGTGCCAGCACCGAAAAGGGTAACCCTGAAGCTTTCTTT.

J is TRBJ2-7 and V is TRBV20-1; D possibly corresponds to TRBD2 (6 bases). Trimming took off 2 bases at V and 6 bases at J, with 17 bases between the two ends. Per the germline V gene, CDR1 is DFQATT and CDR2 is SNEGSKA (reference sequence). The CDR3 totals 14 residues. CDR3 nucleotides: TGCAGTGCTAGACCTGGTAGCGGAGGCTTCGAGCAGTACTTC. Encoded protein: CSARPGSGGFEQYF.

The V gene is TRBV5-1, the J gene TRBJ1-1; D is possibly TRBD1 (6 bases). This CDR3 has 15 amino acids. Trimming pared 5 bases from V and 0 bases from J, leaving 14 bases between. Germline CDR1 reads SGHRS; CDR2 reads YFSETQ. CDR3 DNA: TGCGCCAGCAGGGGGATAACAGGGATGAACACTGAAGCTTTCTTT. Its translation: CASRGITGMNTEAFF. Looking up the rest from reference TRBV5-1 and TRBJ1-1 gives the full variable domain: KAGVTQTPRYLIKTRGQQVTLSCSPISGHRSVSWYQQTPGQGLQFLFEYFSETQRNKGNFPGRFSGRQFSNSRSEMNVSTLELGDSALYLCASRGITGMNTEAFFGQGTRLTVV.

The chain uses TRBV6-5 and TRBJ2-1; D is undetermined. This CDR3 region has 14 residues. Germline-derived CDR1 and CDR2 are MNHEY and SVGAGI. V was clipped by 4 bases and J by 4 bases, with 11 bases between them. The CDR3 loop reads CASSSYGGYNEQFF. CDR3 in DNA: TGTGCCAGCAGTTCCTATGGCGGATACAATGAGCAGTTCTTC.

CDR3 DNA sequence: TGCGCCAGCAGCCAAGTACGGGGGAAGAACACCGGGGAGCTGTTTTTT. Its translation is CASSQVRGKNTGELFF. V usage is TRBV4-1 and J usage is TRBJ2-2; maybe TRBD2 (6 bases). Germline loops: CDR1 MGHRA, CDR2 YSYEKL. Trimming left V 1 base short and J 1 base short, with 10 bases between. The CDR3 totals 16 residues.

The chain carries TRBV7-3 and TRBJ2-6; weak D call: TRBD2 (6 bases). In germline, CDR1 is SGHTA, CDR2 FQGTGA. The CDR3 runs 15 residues. The germline V and J ends were trimmed by 4 bases and 2 bases, with 9 bases remaining between them. CDR3 residues: CASSYRLAGANVLTF. CDR3 bases: TGTGCCAGCAGCTACCGACTAGCTGGGGCCAACGTCCTGACTTTC.

Only one count was recorded for this clonotype. The V gene is TRBV27, the J gene TRBJ2-6, with unresolved D. Germline values: CDR1 MNHEY, CDR2 SMNVEV (reference sequence). The CDR3 spans 15 residues. The ends were cut back, 6 bases at V and 2 bases at J, with 11 bases in the middle. This CDR3 reads CASRPNQAGANVLTF. In DNA form, the CDR3 reads TGTGCCAGCAGGCCAAACCAAGCTGGGGCCAACGTCCTGACTTTC.

J is TRBJ1-5 and V is TRBV20-1; D is ambiguous. The germline V and J ends were trimmed by 2 bases and 1 base, with 15 bases remaining between them. CDR3 size: 16 residues. Looked up from germline, CDR1 is DFQATT and CDR2 is SNEGSKA (reference sequence). The CDR3 DNA follows: TGCAGTGCTAGAAGGTTGACAAGCCCGAGCAATCAGCCCCAGCATTTT. Its protein is CSARRLTSPSNQPQHF.

The chain combines TRBV11-2 with TRBJ1-4, with no clear D. The CDR3 covers 18 residues. V lost 5 bases and J 0 bases, leaving 19 bases between the germline ends. The germline V gene has CDR1 SGHAT and CDR2 FQNNGV. CDR3 loop: CASSLSSDLYATNEKLFF. The CDR3 DNA reads TGTGCCAGCAGCCTCAGCTCGGACCTTTATGCAACTAATGAAAAACTGTTTTTT.

J is TRBJ2-3 and V is TRBV15, with 13 bases identical to TRBD2. V trimming: 5 bases; J trimming: 6 bases; junction bases outside the gene matches: 11. The CDR3 extends over 17 amino acids. Germline V CDR1 and CDR2: LNHNV, YYDKDF (reference sequence). CDR3 DNA: TGTGCCACCAGCCGCTACGGACTAGCGGGAGATTCCGATACGCAGTATTTT. Amino acid sequence: CATSRYGLAGDSDTQYF.

This clonotype was recorded a few times. This chain joins TRBV7-2 and TRBJ2-7; 10 bases match TRBD2. The length of the CDR3 is 15 residues. The germline V gene has CDR1 SGHTA and CDR2 FQGNSA. Unmatched junction bases numbered 6, after V lost 5 bases and J lost 2 bases. CDR3 sequence (DNA): TGTGCCAGCAGCCTCATTAGCGGGAGGACCTACGAGCAGTACTTC. The encoded protein is CASSLISGRTYEQYF.

The chain carries TRBV4-2 and TRBJ2-7; perhaps TRBD2 as D (5 bases). Trimming shortened V by 0 bases and J by 6 bases, and 9 bases separated the two germline ends. The CDR3 consists of 13 residues. Germline loops: CDR1 LGHNA, CDR2 YNFKEQ. CDR3 coding DNA: TGTGCCAGCAGCCAAGATAATGGAGGCGAGCAGTACTTC. This gives the protein CASSQDNGGEQYF.

The chain carries TRBV5-1 and TRBJ2-1, with 14 bases that match TRBD2. V dropped 6 bases and J dropped 7; count of bases not matched to a gene: 6. In germline, CDR1 is SGHRS, CDR2 YFSETQ. This CDR3 has 15 amino acids. In DNA, the CDR3 is TGCGCCAGCAACAAAGGGACTAGCGGGAGAAATGAGCAGTTCTTC. Translation gives CASNKGTSGRNEQFF.

CDR3 sequence: CASSYGGLYNEQFF. The CDR3 DNA sequence: TGTGCCAGCAGTTACGGGGGGCTCTACAATGAGCAGTTCTTC. The chain employs TRBV6-6 and TRBJ2-1; the D gene could be TRBD1 or TRBD2 (6 bases each). V shed 2 bases and J shed 3 bases, with 8 bases lying between them. In germline, CDR1 is MNHNY, CDR2 SVGAGI (reference sequence). This CDR3 has 14 residues.

This clonotype was counted only a few times. The chain recombines TRBV7-9 with TRBJ2-5; 7 nucleotides line up with TRBD1. The CDR3 covers 13 residues. Unmatched junction bases numbered 4, after V lost 4 bases and J lost 5 bases. Per germline, CDR1 SEHNR and CDR2 FQNEAQ (reference sequence). The DNA of the CDR3 is TGTGCCAGCAGCTCGGACAGGAGGGAGACCCAGTACTTC. Amino acid sequence: CASSSDRRETQYF.

The chain carries TRBV7-9 and TRBJ2-2, with D unclear. Germline V gives CDR1 SEHNR, CDR2 FQNEAQ (reference sequence). The CDR3 covers 12 residues. The CDR3 protein is CSSGRDTGELFF. The CDR3 region has the DNA TGTTCCTCCGGACGGGACACCGGGGAGCTGTTTTTT.

The chain links TRBV30 to TRBJ2-1; TRBD2 aligns across 12 bases. The CDR3 loop spans 15 amino acids. The ends lost 4 bases at V and 4 bases at J; junction bases unmatched: 5. Looked up from germline, CDR1 is GTSNPN and CDR2 is SVGIG (reference sequence). CDR3 sequence: CAWTWTSGAYNEQFF. The DNA for the CDR3 is TGTGCCTGGACCTGGACTAGCGGGGCGTACAATGAGCAGTTCTTC.

The chain carries TRBV3-1 and TRBJ1-3; D is unresolved. This CDR3 comprises 16 residues. Per germline, CDR1 LGHDT and CDR2 YNNKEL (reference sequence). V gave up 3 bases and J gave up 0 bases, with 12 bases separating them. CDR3 sequence (DNA): TGTGCCAGCAGCCAGTTGGCCGCCGGCTCTGGAAACACCATATATTTT. It yields the protein CASSQLAAGSGNTIYF.

The rearrangement joins TRBV18 to TRBJ2-1; D unresolved. Trimming cost V 6 bases and J 12 bases, with 15 bases left between them. Germline CDR1 reads KGHSH; CDR2 reads LQKENI. This CDR3 is built from 12 residues. The CDR3 sequence: CASSDQGNRQFF. The DNA for the CDR3 is TGTGCCAGCTCCGATCAAGGGAATAGGCAGTTCTTC.